This T cell receptor beta chain was observed in a study of blood T cell repertoires in COVID-19 (dated by TCRdb to 2020 to 2021). For context, the study as a whole: Samples covering the acute and convalescent phases of COVID-19 were provided by collaborators in the United States, Italy and Spain. The material from the prospective study consisted of cDNA or gDNA derived from T cells, B-cell-depleted T cells, or PBMCs. The dataset comprised deeply sampled blood TCRbeta repertoires from subjects exposed to, actively infected with, or recovered from COVID-19. The repertoires were made available in a free public database intended to serve as a resource for research on the immune response to SARS-CoV-2. The samples were drawn from the first 160 participants of the ongoing ImmuneRACE study and from 1,254 subjects provided by 6 global collaborators. A de-identified subject ID, COVID-19 status, age in years and sex were almost always included in the sample metadata. HLA class I and class II types, where available, came from metadata supplied by the sample provider rather than from assay-based typing. Overall study outcomes, separate from this receptor: The amount of clinical and demographic metadata varied by source and participant and was provided uncurated.

Including cysteine and phenylalanine, the CDR3 has 23 amino acids. Only the CDR3 DNA stays, 69 bases, in frame from base 1. Trimmed from V: 4 bases; trimmed from J: 1 base; junction bases lacking a gene match: 25. A remark on this clone: Its antigen specificity is not known. It has no much larger one-base neighbor in the sample; base qualities were not kept.

The immunoSEQ Assay, a bias-controlled multiplex PCR, was used to amplify TCRbeta CDR3 regions from genomic DNA. In the source study's methods: Nucleated cell counts per sample were estimated from amplification of reference gene primers within the assay. To quantify the absolute abundance of each unique TCRbeta CDR3 rearrangement, sequence reads were collapsed and filtered. For each sample, productive Simpson clonality was calculated as the square root of Simpson's diversity index across productive rearrangements. TCRdb obtained this table from immuneACCESS and retained in-frame rearrangements with V and J assigned. These tables miss some clones; where compared with another copy, unresolved V genes account for less than half of the shortfall, and the remainder is unexplained. Clone size and V and J calls were adopted from that table, with D and trimming inferred from the DNA. The sample has around 300,000 clones on record, 88% of them singletons. The ten top clones hold around 3% of the sample.

In the prospective study, participants were 18 to 89 years old, resided in about two dozen geographic areas of the United States, and were enrolled through a virtual design. To assign participants to cohorts, the prospective study relied on clinical history that participants themselves reported in a screening survey and a study questionnaire. For ImmuneRACE Cohort 3, a participant was defined as recovered based on two consecutive negative NP/OP PCR tests, clearance by a healthcare professional, or resolution of symptoms. In the prospective study, mobile phlebotomists collected whole blood, serum and a nasopharyngeal or oropharyngeal swab from each participant. Additional blood draws and questionnaires over a 2-month period could optionally be provided by prospective study participants. Prospective study blood samples were shipped either frozen or at room temperature before DNA extraction.

The sample consisted of PBMCs or T cells enriched from blood (not recorded which). This clonotype was sampled from a woman in her forties or fifties who had recovered from COVID-19. The rearranged segments are TRBV23-1 and TRBJ1-5; a stretch of 10 junction bases matches TRBD1. TRBV23-1 is an open reading frame, and its role is uncertain. CDR3 reads: CASSLILIGDGTGVKVSNQPQHF. The DNA sequence is TGCGCCAGCAGTCTTATTTTGATAGGCGACGGGACAGGGGTGAAGGTAAGCAATCAGCCCCAGCATTTT.